This TCR beta chain originates from a study of cytomegalovirus exposure and HLA in healthy donors. The PCR had 60 Vbeta and 13 Jbeta primers. Generated by immunoSEQ multiplex PCR, the TCRdb table keeps only in-frame clones and is missing some. The table shows approximately 93,000 clones, with 82% occurring only once. Germline-derived CDR1 and CDR2 are MDHEN and SYDVKM. The CDR3 runs 15 residues. The V and J ends lost 6 bases and 1 base respectively, with 14 bases between them. This receptor was taken from a man aged 50 to 59 in good health and CMV-seronegative. The gene calls are TRBV28 and TRBJ2-3, with D tentatively TRBD2 (6 bases). Input material: PBMCs. Here the CDR3 reads CASSPGTSGTDTQYF. CDR3 nucleotide sequence: TGTGCCAGCAGCCCCGGGACTTCAGGCACAGATACGCAGTATTTT.